This TCR beta chain was found in a study of post-analysis software for immune sequencing data. Study-wide findings and caveats: With TRBV5-6, TRBV5-1 and TRBV20-1 included, 4 or 5 TRBV segments were more frequent in patients than in controls.

The CDR3 is made up of 15 amino acids. Germline CDR1 is MNHNY and CDR2 is SVGAGI (reference sequence). With 6 bases removed from V and 0 bases from J, the gap between germline ends came to 12 bases. cDNA libraries for TCR beta contained unique molecular identifiers. A population of about 0.9 to 10 million T cells gave rise to 400,000 to 550,000 cDNA molecules. MiXCR, applied by TCRdb to the PCR reads, yields one record per CDR3 protein. Of roughly 600,000 distinct CDR3 sequences listed, around 40% are singletons. On this clonotype itself: Its specificity is not known.

The rearrangement joins TRBV6-6 to TRBJ1-5; a weak D match, TRBD1 (6 bases). The sample consisted of blood. This clonotype originated in a girl between 10 and 17 years old with multiple sclerosis. As DNA, the CDR3 is TGTGCCAGCAGCGCAGGGGATTATAGCAATCAGCCCCAGCATTTT. Encoded protein: CASSAGDYSNQPQHF.